This note documents a single T cell receptor beta chain sequence. Its specificity is not known. The sample is drawn from a study of T cells after yellow fever vaccination. 5'RACE template switching produced TCR cDNA carrying a universal primer site and UMIs. TCRdb called the 5' RACE reads again in MiXCR, with one record for every CDR3 protein. The table records about 400,000 distinct CDR3 sequences, more than 9% of them present only once. This CDR3 is 12 amino acids long. V lost 4 bases and J 6 bases, leaving 9 bases between the germline ends. Germline loops: CDR1 MGHRA, CDR2 YSYEKL. Findings of the study overall: A weaker but faster secondary response was observed, peaking on day 5 versus 15.

Material: PBMCs, obtained on the day of the first yellow fever vaccination. The clonotype was recovered from a man between 18 and 29 years old who received the YFV17D yellow fever vaccine. This sequence joins TRBV4-1 and TRBJ1-1; weak D call: TRBD1 (6 bases). The CDR3 is CASSPRGSEAFF. The CDR3 coding sequence is TGCGCCAGCAGCCCGAGGGGGTCTGAAGCTTTCTTT.